These T cell receptor beta chains were read from a single sample in a study of T cell repertoires in cytomegalovirus infection. These receptors' targets are unknown. MiXCR, applied by TCRdb to the reads, yields one record per CDR3 protein. Of around 900,000 distinct CDR3 sequences listed, roughly 30% are singletons. Here the sequenced sample was cultured CD8+ T cells from PBMCs, taken from culture after CMV antigen stimulation. The source of these receptors is a human donor in good health (CMV status not recorded). Some clones in this sample may be carry-over from other donors' samples. CDR3s include the opening cysteine and the closing phenylalanine or tryptophan. The D gene is left open where the match is weak. The listing skips clone size in some rows; elsewhere it reads once, few, many or a size class.

CDR3,DNA,J,size,V,D
CASSLTSGDPGETQYF,TGTGCCAGCAGCTTAACTAGCGGGGACCCTGGAGAGACCCAGTACTTC,TRBJ2-5,.,TRBV7-3,TRBD2
CASSIATSGASNTGELFF,TGTGCCAGTAGTATTGCTACTAGCGGGGCCTCGAACACCGGGGAGCTGTTTTTT,TRBJ2-2,few,TRBV19,TRBD2
CASSHPSGDKNEQFF,TGTGCCAGCAGTCATCCTAGCGGGGACAAAAATGAGCAGTTCTTC,TRBJ2-1,.,TRBV7-9,TRBD2
CASTPPNSGGSDTQYF,TGTGCCAGCACCCCTCCTAATAGCGGGGGGTCAGATACGCAGTATTTT,TRBJ2-3,few,TRBV7-9,TRBD2
CASSLTREPFF,TGTGCCAGCAGTTTGACCAGGGAACCGTTCTTC,TRBJ2-1,few,TRBV12-3/TRBV12-4,.
CASSSIDSPDTGELFF,TGTGCCAGCAGTTCGATAGATTCCCCGGACACCGGGGAGCTGTTTTTT,TRBJ2-2,many,TRBV12-3/TRBV12-4,.
CAISGGRSNEKLFF,TGTGCCATCAGTGGGGGGCGGAGTAATGAAAAACTGTTTTTT,TRBJ1-4,.,TRBV10-3,.
CASSPGGDYNSPLHF,TGTGCCAGCAGCCCAGGGGGCGACTATAATTCACCCCTCCACTTT,TRBJ1-6,many,TRBV6-1,TRBD1
CSTTGLEYGYTF,TGCAGCACTACAGGGTTAGAGTATGGCTACACCTTC,TRBJ1-2,.,TRBV29-1,.
CASSLNIQETQYF,TGTGCCAGCAGTCTCAACATCCAAGAGACCCAGTACTTC,TRBJ2-5,.,TRBV27,.
CAIARGKNNSPLHF,TGTGCCATCGCCAGGGGGAAGAATAATTCACCCCTCCACTTT,TRBJ1-6,.,TRBV10-3,TRBD1
CASSLMGPGQHF,TGTGCCAGCAGCTTAATGGGCCCCGGACAGCACTTC,TRBJ1-2,.,TRBV7-2,.
CASSYGTSGGNNEQFF,TGTGCCAGCAGTTACGGGACTAGCGGGGGGAACAATGAGCAGTTCTTC,TRBJ2-1,many,TRBV6-5,TRBD2
CASSLGQGAVLGETQYF,TGTGCCAGCAGCCTCGGACAGGGGGCAGTTTTGGGAGAGACCCAGTACTTC,TRBJ2-5,.,TRBV2,TRBD1
CASSFWDLGDYGYTF,TGTGCCAGCAGCTTTTGGGACCTCGGCGACTATGGCTACACCTTC,TRBJ1-2,few,TRBV5-5,.
CASSSTGGYEQFF,TGTGCCAGCAGTTCGACAGGGGGGTATGAGCAGTTCTTC,TRBJ2-1,.,TRBV27,TRBD1
CASSLRSRVTDTQYF,TGTGCTAGCAGCTTAAGATCTAGAGTCACAGATACGCAGTATTTT,TRBJ2-3,.,TRBV7-7,.
CASTFDEKLFF,TGTGCCAGTACCTTTGATGAAAAACTGTTTTTT,TRBJ1-4,.,TRBV19,.
CSVEGVTGELFF,TGCAGCGTTGAGGGGGTCACCGGGGAGCTGTTTTTT,TRBJ2-2,.,TRBV29-1,.
CAISEGNEQFF,TGTGCCATCAGTGAGGGCAATGAGCAGTTCTTC,TRBJ2-1,.,TRBV10-3,.
CASSPNVGGSYNSPLHF,TGTGCCAGCAGCCCCAACGTCGGGGGCTCCTATAATTCACCCCTCCACTTT,TRBJ1-6,many,TRBV7-6,.
CASSPGLAGPYNEQFF,TGTGCCAGCAGTCCCGGACTAGCGGGGCCCTACAATGAGCAGTTCTTC,TRBJ2-1,few,TRBV6-6,TRBD2
CASSLDIVGGLTYNEQFF,TGTGCCAGCAGCTTAGATATCGTAGGGGGGCTTACCTACAATGAGCAGTTCTTC,TRBJ2-1,few,TRBV11-2,.
CAISERAGNTIYF,TGTGCCATCAGTGAAAGGGCTGGAAACACCATATATTTT,TRBJ1-3,.,TRBV10-3,.
CASSTGQGNIQYF,TGTGCCAGTAGTACCGGACAGGGAAACATTCAGTACTTC,TRBJ2-4,.,TRBV19,TRBD1
CASRNPEGDRGNYGYTF,TGTGCCAGCAGAAACCCTGAGGGTGACAGGGGGAACTATGGCTACACCTTC,TRBJ1-2,.,TRBV28,TRBD1
CASSYNNWDFSYNEQFF,TGTGCCAGCAGTTACAACAACTGGGATTTCTCCTACAATGAGCAGTTCTTC,TRBJ2-1,few,TRBV6-5,.
CASSELKETQYF,TGTGCCAGCAGTGAACTCAAAGAGACCCAGTACTTC,TRBJ2-5,few,TRBV6-1,.
CASSLVADRWETQYF,TGTGCCAGCAGCTTAGTAGCGGATAGGTGGGAGACCCAGTACTTC,TRBJ2-5,many,TRBV7-2,.
CASSPGGSGNTIYF,TGTGCCAGCAGCCCCGGTGGCTCTGGAAACACCATATATTTT,TRBJ1-3,many,TRBV12-3/TRBV12-4,.
CASSQYLYEKLFF,TGCGCCAGCAGCCAATACCTATATGAAAAACTGTTTTTT,TRBJ1-4,.,TRBV4-1,.
CASSPRAGVADTQYF,TGTGCCAGCAGCCCGAGGGCGGGGGTCGCAGATACGCAGTATTTT,TRBJ2-3,.,TRBV7-2,TRBD2
CASRGGTTQYF,TGTGCCAGCAGAGGAGGAACTACGCAGTATTTT,TRBJ2-3,many,TRBV28,.
CASSFPSAGPNYGYTF,TGTGCCAGCAGCTTCCCCTCAGCTGGACCGAACTATGGCTACACCTTC,TRBJ1-2,.,TRBV13,.
CASTRDFQGLTGELFF,TGTGCCAGCACACGGGACTTCCAAGGATTAACCGGGGAGCTGTTTTTT,TRBJ2-2,.,TRBV6-2/TRBV6-3,.
CASSLVGAPNNEQFF,TGTGCCAGCAGCTTGGTAGGGGCGCCCAACAATGAGCAGTTCTTC,TRBJ2-1,.,TRBV5-4,.
CASSSAPGDEQFF,TGTGCTAGCAGCTCAGCGCCCGGGGATGAGCAGTTCTTC,TRBJ2-1,.,TRBV7-7,.
CASSVFRVEKGGELFF,TGTGCCAGCAGCGTGTTTCGAGTGGAAAAAGGCGGGGAGCTGTTTTTT,TRBJ2-2,.,TRBV9,.
CASSVTSGGPQEETQYF,TGTGCCAGCAGCGTGACTAGCGGGGGGCCGCAGGAAGAGACCCAGTACTTC,TRBJ2-5,.,TRBV5-6,TRBD2
CASIPSGGHYNEQFF,TGTGCCAGTATCCCTAGCGGGGGCCACTACAATGAGCAGTTCTTC,TRBJ2-1,.,TRBV19,TRBD2
CASSPRARANEQFF,TGTGCCAGCAGCCCACGTGCGAGGGCGAATGAGCAGTTCTTC,TRBJ2-1,many,TRBV7-2,.
CASSLAAGPGEEETQYF,TGTGCCAGCAGCTTAGCAGCAGGGCCTGGGGAAGAAGAGACCCAGTACTTC,TRBJ2-5,.,TRBV7-2,.
CASSLTLAEAFF,TGTGCCAGCAGCTTAACCCTGGCTGAAGCTTTCTTT,TRBJ1-1,many,TRBV7-2,.
CASSYPRAVKKGEQYF,TGTGCCAGCAGTTACCCCCGGGCCGTCAAAAAGGGCGAGCAGTACTTC,TRBJ2-7,.,TRBV6-8,.
CASRVTGNTEAFF,TGTGCCAGCAGAGTTACAGGGAACACTGAAGCTTTCTTT,TRBJ1-1,few,TRBV7-9,.